The clone carrying this T cell receptor (beta chain) was recorded only once. Its antigen is currently unknown. These data are taken from a study of cytomegalovirus exposure and HLA in healthy donors. Deletions cut 3 bases from V and 4 bases from J, with 12 bases between. Germline-derived CDR1 and CDR2 are SGHTA and FQGNSA. The CDR3 runs to 15 residues. Overall study results and limits: Using a false discovery rate of 0.05, a later analysis showed that some 16,000 TCR beta sequences were associated with HLA alleles. Earlier results showed most TCR beta V segments being productive about 90% or about 30% of the time.

PCR was performed using 60 Vbeta and 13 Jbeta primers. Clones were sequenced by immunoSEQ multiplex PCR, and TCRdb holds only the in-frame ones, with some missing. The sample holds over 150,000 clones; about 77% are singletons and the top ten take roughly 2.8%. Sample: PBMCs. This sequence originates from a woman between 35 and 50 years old in good health and CMV-seropositive. The J gene is TRBJ1-4, the V gene TRBV7-2; D gene unclear. As DNA, the CDR3 is TGTGCCAGCAGCTTTTCTCCGGACTTTAATGAAAAACTGTTTTTT. Protein product: CASSFSPDFNEKLFF. Filled out from reference TRBV7-2 and TRBJ1-4, the complete variable domain reads GAGVSQSPSNKVTEKGKDVELRCDPISGHTALYWYRQSLGQGLEFLIYFQGNSAPDKSGLPSDRFSAERTGGSVSTLTIQRTQQEDSAVYLCASSFSPDFNEKLFFGSGTQLSVL.